This T cell receptor beta chain is from a study of blood T cell repertoires in COVID-19. Study as a whole: From T cells, B-cell-depleted T cells, or PBMCs came the material, which was cDNA or gDNA.

Clones were sequenced by immunoSEQ multiplex PCR, and TCRdb holds only the in-frame ones, with some missing. The sample has roughly 250,000 clones, roughly nine tenths seen once. Germline V CDR1 and CDR2: LGHDT, YNNKEL (reference sequence). CDR3 size: 16 residues. V lost 4 bases to trimming and J lost 4 bases; unmatched junction nucleotides: 6. Sequencing was carried out using PBMCs or T cells enriched from blood (not recorded which). The receptor was derived from a human donor in a cohort exposed to, infected with or recovered from COVID-19 (not recorded which). The donor label of this sample is uncertain. The V gene is TRBV3-1 (or the pseudogene TRBV3-2), the J gene TRBJ2-7; 14 bases fit TRBD2. The CDR3 bases are TGTGCCAGCAGCCTTAGACTAGCGGGGGGGCCGTACGAGCAGTACTTC. Its translation is CASSLRLAGGPYEQYF.